This passage covers 10 T cell receptor beta chains from one sample sequenced in a study of shared clonotypes between healthy human individuals (dated by TCRdb to about 2020). For the CD8 naive samples, CD45RO-negative cells were positively selected for CCR7, yielding a CD45RA+CCR7+ population from which TemRA cells were excluded. The library was made by the immunoSEQ multiplex PCR assay. The table comes from immuneACCESS by way of TCRdb, which keeps in-frame sequences with V and J called. Part of the clones is missing from these tables; in studies checked, under half for an unresolved V gene and the rest for unknown reasons. The sample table contains some 2 million clones; only one count was recorded for around 96% of them. Clones ranked in the top ten supply roughly 1% of the sample. The material sequenced was naive CD8+ T cells sorted from blood. What this sample's cell subset or site label stands for: CD45RA+CCR7+. These receptors were collected from a man aged 18 to 29 in good health.

A note on this clone: The same CDR3 is also encoded by other DNA sequences in this sample. The genes are TRBV15 and TRBJ2-7; D tentatively reads TRBD1 or TRBD2 (5 bases each). The germline CDR1 and CDR2 sequences are LNHNV and YYDKDF (reference sequence). This CDR3 region has 13 residues. The V and J ends lost 1 base and 1 base respectively, with 5 bases between them. CDR3 protein: CATSRGGSYEQYF. CDR3 nucleotide sequence: TGTGCCACCAGCAGAGGGGGGTCCTACGAGCAGTACTTC. The complete variable domain, with remaining parts taken from reference TRBV15 and TRBJ2-7, reads DAMVIQNPRYQVTQFGKPVTLSCSQTLNHNVMYWYQQKSSQAPKLLFHYYDKDFNNEADTPDNFQSRRPNTSFCFLDIRSPGLGDTAMYLCATSRGGSYEQYFGPGTRLTVT.

CDR3 protein: CASSFSDSGELFF. The CDR3 nucleotides read TGTGCCAGCAGTTTTAGCGATTCCGGTGAACTGTTTTTT. The rearrangement joins TRBV28 to TRBJ1-4; D not resolved. V lost 3 bases and J 12 bases, leaving 14 bases between the germline ends. Germline assignment: CDR1 MDHEN and CDR2 SYDVKM. The CDR3 loop spans 13 amino acids.

This chain links TRBV7-3 with TRBJ1-1; D unresolved. V was cut by 4 bases and J by 7 bases, with 13 bases left in between. CDR1 SGHTA and CDR2 FQGTGA come from the germline V gene. The CDR3 sequence is 13 residues long. CDR3 protein: CASSSYSFGEAFF. Here the CDR3 DNA reads TGTGCCAGCAGCTCCTATAGTTTCGGTGAAGCTTTCTTT.

The genes are TRBV29-1 and TRBJ2-7, with 7 bases identical to TRBD1. Germline V gives CDR1 SQVTM, CDR2 ANQGSEA. The CDR3 spans 14 residues. Trimming took 5 bases from V and 2 from J; bases not matched to a gene: 9. CDR3 coding DNA: TGCAGCGTTATCCCCCGGGACAGTACCTACGAGCAGTACTTC. Translation: CSVIPRDSTYEQYF.

The chain recombines TRBV30 with TRBJ2-3, with 8 bases fitting TRBD1. The V and J ends lost 2 bases and 5 bases, in that order; junction bases with no gene match: 6. Germline CDR1 is GTSNPN and CDR2 is SVGIG (reference sequence). This CDR3 spans 14 amino acids. In DNA form, the CDR3 reads TGTGCCTGGAGTCCTACAGGGGGGAGAGATACGCAGTATTTT. Protein sequence: CAWSPTGGRDTQYF.

The chain couples TRBV4-1 to TRBJ2-7; D is uncertain. This CDR3 spans 15 amino acids. The germline V gene encodes CDR1 MGHRA and CDR2 YSYEKL. Trimming took 4 bases from V and 0 from J, leaving 13 bases between them. In DNA form, the CDR3 reads TGCGCCAGCAGCCGGCGAACAGCTAGCTCCTACGAGCAGTACTTC. It yields the protein CASSRRTASSYEQYF.

The rearrangement links TRBV6-5 to TRBJ2-2; possible D gene TRBD1, 6 bases. Trimming took 7 bases from V and 0 from J, leaving 9 bases between them. Germline V gene data show CDR1 as MNHEY and CDR2 as SVGAGI. The CDR3 is 14 residues long. In DNA, the CDR3 is TGTGCCAGCACTCAGGGGACGAACACCGGGGAGCTGTTTTTT. Encoded protein: CASTQGTNTGELFF.

The rearrangement joins TRBV2 to TRBJ1-5, with D hard to call. V lost 4 bases, J lost 0 bases, and 10 bases lay in between. Germline CDR1 reads SNHLY; CDR2 reads FYNNEI. The CDR3 loop spans 15 amino acids. As DNA, the CDR3 is TGTGCCAGCAGTGGTTGGGGTCATAGCAATCAGCCCCAGCATTTT. It encodes CASSGWGHSNQPQHF.

Turning to this clone: Other nucleotide sequences in the sample specify the same CDR3. This chain connects TRBV7-9 to TRBJ1-1; 7 bases match TRBD1. Germline lookup yields CDR1 SEHNR and CDR2 FQNEAQ (reference sequence). The CDR3 contains 15 residues. Trimming took 0 bases from V and 0 from J; bases not matched to a gene: 1. CDR3 DNA sequence: TGTGCCAGCAGCTTAGCGACAGGGCTGAACACTGAAGCTTTCTTT. It is translated as CASSLATGLNTEAFF.

V usage is TRBV6-1 and J usage is TRBJ2-1; no clear D gene. With 7 bases removed from V and 7 bases from J, the gap between germline ends came to 14 bases. Germline V CDR1 and CDR2: MNHNS, SASEGT. The CDR3 has 13 amino acids. This CDR3 reads CASTRAPENEQFF. CDR3 sequence (DNA): TGTGCCAGCACTAGAGCCCCAGAGAATGAGCAGTTCTTC.